The rows below give T cell receptor beta chains drawn from one sample of a study of cytomegalovirus exposure and HLA in healthy donors. Profiled with immunoSEQ multiplex PCR; TCRdb holds only in-frame clones, not every one. The data show about 180,000 clones, around 82% seen once. The source material was PBMCs. The receptors come from a woman in her twenties or thirties in good health and CMV-seropositive. Both conserved end residues are part of each CDR3. The D gene is left open where the match is weak. Size tells how often a clone was seen (once, few, many) or the class of an expanded clone, and some rows leave it out.

J: TRBJ1-4
size: NA
V: TRBV19
length: 14
D: NA
CDR3: CASRAGSTNEKLFF
DNA: TGTGCCAGTAGGGCAGGATCAACTAATGAAAAACTGTTTTTT

J: TRBJ2-6
size: NA
V: TRBV28
length: 17
D: TRBD1
CDR3: CASRPGTGRSGANVLTF
DNA: TGTGCCAGCAGGCCCGGGACAGGGCGATCTGGGGCCAACGTCCTGACTTTC

J: TRBJ2-3
size: NA
V: TRBV7-9
length: 15
D: TRBD1
CDR3: CASSSGTGGTDTQYF
DNA: TGTGCCAGCAGCTCGGGGACAGGGGGCACAGATACGCAGTATTTT

J: TRBJ1-2
size: NA
V: TRBV9
length: 14
D: NA
CDR3: CASSPGEGAYGYTF
DNA: TGTGCCAGCAGCCCCGGGGAGGGAGCCTATGGCTACACCTTC

J: TRBJ2-3
size: NA
V: TRBV27
length: 15
D: TRBD2
CDR3: CASSLVAGRLDTQYF
DNA: TGTGCCAGCAGTTTGGTAGCGGGGAGACTAGATACGCAGTATTTT

J: TRBJ2-2
size: NA
V: TRBV19
length: 13
D: NA
CDR3: CASSMGHAGELFF
DNA: TGTGCCAGTAGTATGGGGCACGCCGGGGAGCTGTTTTTT

J: TRBJ1-6
size: few
V: TRBV15
length: 19
D: TRBD1
CDR3: CATSSISGTGSIYNSPLHF
DNA: TGTGCCACCAGCAGCATATCCGGGACAGGATCAATCTATAATTCACCCCTCCACTTT

J: TRBJ2-2
size: NA
V: TRBV28
length: 15
D: TRBD1
CDR3: CASSPGTGGGGELFF
DNA: TGTGCCAGCAGTCCTGGGACAGGGGGAGGCGGGGAGCTGTTTTTT

J: TRBJ1-5
size: NA
V: TRBV18
length: 14
D: NA
CDR3: CASSPADSNQPQHF
DNA: TGTGCCAGCTCACCAGCGGATAGTAATCAGCCCCAGCATTTT

J: TRBJ2-5
size: NA
V: TRBV5-8
length: 16
D: TRBD1
CDR3: CASSPLGTGVKETQYF
DNA: TGTGCCAGCAGCCCGTTGGGGACAGGGGTCAAAGAGACCCAGTACTTC

J: TRBJ2-5
size: NA
V: TRBV29-1
length: 13
D: NA
CDR3: CSAVSGGTETQYF
DNA: TGCAGCGCTGTGTCTGGGGGCACAGAGACCCAGTACTTC

J: TRBJ1-6
size: NA
V: TRBV18
length: 14
D: TRBD1
CDR3: CASSADRGGSPLHF
DNA: TGTGCCAGCTCAGCCGACAGGGGAGGTTCACCCCTCCACTTT

J: TRBJ1-3
size: NA
V: TRBV11-3
length: 13
D: TRBD1
CDR3: CPGGGAPGNTIYF
DNA: TGTCCGGGAGGGGGCGCCCCTGGAAACACCATATATTTT

J: TRBJ2-7
size: NA
V: TRBV7-9
length: 16
D: TRBD2
CDR3: CASSLGTSGGAFEQYF
DNA: TGTGCCAGCAGCTTAGGGACTAGCGGGGGGGCCTTCGAGCAGTACTTC

J: TRBJ2-2
size: NA
V: TRBV11-2
length: 16
D: NA
CDR3: CASSLRRGGNTGELFF
DNA: TGTGCCAGCAGCTTAAGAAGGGGCGGGAACACCGGGGAGCTGTTTTTT

J: TRBJ2-1
size: NA
V: TRBV27
length: 16
D: TRBD1
CDR3: CASSTPQGAGRNEQFF
DNA: TGTGCCAGCAGTACACCACAGGGGGCTGGTCGCAATGAGCAGTTCTTC

J: TRBJ1-2
size: once
V: TRBV2
length: 13
D: TRBD1
CDR3: CASRQGANYGYTF
DNA: TGTGCCAGCCGACAGGGGGCGAACTATGGCTACACCTTC

J: TRBJ1-4
size: NA
V: TRBV9
length: 15
D: NA
CDR3: CASSVGYGGDEKLFF
DNA: TGTGCCAGCAGCGTAGGGTACGGGGGGGATGAAAAACTGTTTTTT

J: TRBJ2-5
size: NA
V: TRBV5-1
length: 12
D: NA
CDR3: CASFRQQETQYF
DNA: TGCGCCAGCTTTCGACAGCAAGAGACCCAGTACTTC

J: TRBJ2-1
size: NA
V: TRBV7-2
length: 15
D: TRBD2
CDR3: CASSLVAGAGDEQFF
DNA: TGTGCCAGCAGCTTAGTAGCGGGGGCAGGAGATGAGCAGTTCTTC

J: TRBJ1-2
size: few
V: TRBV7-9
length: 16
D: TRBD1
CDR3: CASSSLGQGRPYGYTF
DNA: TGTGCCAGCAGCTCCCTGGGACAGGGGAGGCCCTATGGCTACACCTTC

J: TRBJ1-2
size: NA
V: TRBV7-9
length: 16
D: NA
CDR3: CSSSRFSGGRGYGYTF
DNA: TGTTCCAGCAGCCGTTTTAGCGGGGGACGAGGGTATGGCTACACCTTC

J: TRBJ2-1
size: NA
V: TRBV18
length: 16
D: TRBD1
CDR3: CASSPMGQSSYNEQFF
DNA: TGTGCCAGCTCACCAATGGGACAGTCATCCTACAATGAGCAGTTCTTC

J: TRBJ2-2
size: NA
V: TRBV27
length: 17
D: TRBD2
CDR3: CASSLFGTSGNTGELFF
DNA: TGTGCCAGCAGTTTATTTGGGACTAGCGGGAACACCGGGGAGCTGTTTTTT

J: TRBJ2-5
size: once
V: TRBV6-6
length: 15
D: TRBD1
CDR3: CASTAGTGVFSTQYF
DNA: TGTGCCAGCACTGCCGGGACAGGGGTTTTCTCAACCCAGTACTTC

J: TRBJ2-5
size: NA
V: TRBV11-2
length: 17
D: TRBD2
CDR3: CASSFFPSGGEEETQYF
DNA: TGTGCCAGCAGCTTTTTCCCTAGCGGGGGGGAGGAAGAGACCCAGTACTTC

J: TRBJ2-7
size: NA
V: TRBV5-1
length: 16
D: TRBD1
CDR3: CASSPRPGQGRYEQYF
DNA: TGCGCCAGCAGCCCCCGCCCGGGACAGGGGCGGTACGAGCAGTACTTC

J: TRBJ2-1
size: NA
V: TRBV15
length: 15
D: NA
CDR3: CATSPTGSSYNEQFF
DNA: TGTGCCACCAGCCCGACGGGGAGCTCCTACAATGAGCAGTTCTTC

J: TRBJ2-3
size: few
V: TRBV4-3
length: 17
D: TRBD1
CDR3: CASSHRTGLEITDTQYF
DNA: TGCGCCAGCAGCCATAGGACAGGGCTTGAAATCACAGATACGCAGTATTTT

J: TRBJ1-5
size: few
V: TRBV19
length: 13
D: TRBD1
CDR3: CATADRVNQPQHF
DNA: TGTGCCACCGCGGACAGGGTGAATCAGCCCCAGCATTTT

J: TRBJ1-6
size: NA
V: TRBV5-4
length: 17
D: TRBD1
CDR3: CASSPGTASSYNSPLHF
DNA: TGTGCCAGCAGCCCAGGGACAGCTAGCTCCTATAATTCACCCCTCCACTTT

J: TRBJ2-3
size: few
V: TRBV11-2
length: 11
D: NA
CDR3: CASSLEEAKYF
DNA: TGTGCCAGCAGCTTAGAAGAGGCTAAGTATTTT

J: TRBJ2-3
size: NA
V: TRBV7-2
length: 16
D: TRBD2
CDR3: CASSPNSGGAGDTQYF
DNA: TGTGCCAGCAGCCCTAATAGCGGGGGGGCGGGAGATACGCAGTATTTT